The 28 T cell receptor beta chains reported below all come from one sample, sequenced in a study of CD8 T cells in Susac syndrome (dated by TCRdb to between 2018 and 2021). Libraries came from the immunoSEQ multiplex PCR assay. RNA was extracted with the RNeasy kit and roughly 0.5 to 1 ug was reverse transcribed using random hexamers. Clones were called with MiXCR by TCRdb after fastp trimmed the public reads at Q25, and only in-frame beta chains were retained. Duplicate CDR3 protein sequences are folded into a single record with the most common DNA and genes. The sample includes over 300,000 distinct CDR3 sequences, with just over 90% observed a single time. The ten largest make up roughly 0.059% of the sample. The material sequenced was CD4+ T cells from PBMCs. The receptors here all came from a human donor with multiple sclerosis.

This chain uses TRBV24-1 with TRBJ1-5, with TRBD1 as a possible D gene (6 bases). Looked up from germline, CDR1 is KGHDR and CDR2 is SFDVKD. This CDR3 is 14 amino acids long. V lost 3 bases to trimming and J lost 6 bases, with 11 bases between them. The CDR3 nucleotides read TGTGCCACCAGTGATACAGGGTCAGGTCAGCCCCAGCATTTT. Translated: CATSDTGSGQPQHF.

The J gene is TRBJ1-2, the V gene TRBV5-1; maybe TRBD1 (5 bases). The CDR3 sequence is 14 residues long. The germline gives CDR1 SGHRS, CDR2 YFSETQ. V was pared by 3 bases and J by 4 bases, with 13 bases between. CDR3 sequence: CASSSGTTGYGYTF. CDR3 DNA sequence: TGCGCCAGCAGCTCCGGGACCACAGGCTATGGCTACACCTTC.

The chain employs TRBV7-9 and TRBJ2-5, with D perhaps TRBD1 (6 bases). This CDR3 contains 14 residues. CDR1 SEHNR and CDR2 FQNEAQ come from the germline V gene (reference sequence). The ends were cut back, 2 bases at V and 4 bases at J, with 11 bases in the middle. CDR3 in amino acids: CASSLPGTIETQYF. The CDR3 coding sequence is TGTGCCAGCAGCTTACCCGGGACAATAGAGACCCAGTACTTC.

The chain is built from TRBV11-3 and TRBJ2-1; 10 bases are a match to TRBD2. The CDR3 spans 19 residues. Per germline, CDR1 SGHNT and CDR2 YENEEA. V gave up 6 bases and J gave up 5 bases; unmatched junction bases: 19. CDR3 coding DNA: TGTGCCAGCAGTTCTACAGGGAGATCTAGCGGGAGTCATGACAATGAGCAGTTCTTC. Translation gives CASSSTGRSSGSHDNEQFF.

The genes are TRBV5-4 and TRBJ2-3; D possibly corresponds to TRBD2 (5 bases). Trimming cost V 4 bases and J 2 bases, with 17 bases left between them. Germline CDR1 and CDR2: SGHNT and YYREEE (reference sequence). CDR3 size: 16 residues. The DNA of the CDR3 is TGTGCCAGCAGCAGCGGTTACCGGGCCGACACAGATACGCAGTATTTT. This translates into CASSSGYRADTDTQYF.

J is TRBJ2-4 and V is TRBV10-3; D may correspond to TRBD1 or TRBD2 (5 bases each). CDR3 size: 12 residues. From germline, CDR1 is ENHRY and CDR2 SYGVKD. Between the trimmed V and J ends, which lost 3 bases and 13 bases, there was a span of 13 bases. The CDR3 here is CAISEWPGRQYF. The CDR3, as DNA: TGTGCCATCAGTGAATGGCCGGGACGACAGTACTTC.

V usage is TRBV5-6 and J usage is TRBJ1-4; 9 bases are shared with TRBD1. V shed 4 bases, J shed 5 bases, and the junction held 6 bases outside the gene matches. The CDR3 covers 15 residues. From germline, CDR1 is SGHDT and CDR2 YYEEEE. The CDR3 bases are TGTGCCAGCAGCGAAGCGGACAGGGGAAATGAAAAACTGTTTTTT. Translating it yields CASSEADRGNEKLFF.

V is TRBV3-1 and J is TRBJ1-2; 9 positions agree with TRBD1. V lost 6 bases and J lost 0; bases outside the gene matches: 5. This CDR3 spans 15 amino acids. Germline V CDR1 and CDR2: LGHDT, YNNKEL (reference sequence). CDR3 in DNA: TGTGCCAGCAGGGGACAGGGACGAACTAACTATGGCTACACCTTC. Protein sequence: CASRGQGRTNYGYTF.

The chain is built from TRBV5-1 and TRBJ2-5; 9 nucleotides match TRBD1. Germline V gene data show CDR1 as SGHRS and CDR2 as YFSETQ. CDR3 length equals 16 residues. The ends lost 0 bases at V and 5 bases at J; junction bases unmatched: 8. This chain's CDR3 is CASSLARGQGLETQYF. The DNA for the CDR3 is TGCGCCAGCAGCTTGGCCCGGGGACAGGGTCTGGAGACCCAGTACTTC.

This chain joins TRBV30 and TRBJ1-5; a weak D match, TRBD1 (5 bases). There are 13 residues in the CDR3. V lost 0 bases, J lost 7 bases, and 10 bases lay in between. Germline lookup yields CDR1 GTSNPN and CDR2 SVGIG (reference sequence). The CDR3 reads CAWSVTRDQPQHF. In DNA form, the CDR3 reads TGTGCCTGGAGTGTAACTAGGGACCAGCCCCAGCATTTT.

V and J are TRBV20-1 and TRBJ2-1; 7 positions match TRBD2. Trimming took 3 bases from V and 4 from J; bases not matched to a gene: 6. This CDR3 has 14 amino acids. Germline V gene data show CDR1 as DFQATT and CDR2 as SNEGSKA (reference sequence). The CDR3 nucleotides are TGCAGTGCTAGGGGCGGGAGTTTTTACAATGAGCAGTTCTTC. This gives the protein CSARGGSFYNEQFF.

The rearrangement joins TRBV7-2 to TRBJ2-7, with D possibly called TRBD1 or TRBD2 (5 bases each). The germline V gene has CDR1 SGHTA and CDR2 FQGNSA. The CDR3 contains 14 residues. V was shortened by 5 bases and J by 5 bases, with 16 bases between the two germline ends. CDR3 sequence reads: CASSTDRGPNEQYF. The DNA of the CDR3 is TGTGCCAGCAGCACCGACCGGGGCCCCAACGAGCAGTACTTC.

This clonotype was detected once. The genes are TRBV29-1 and TRBJ2-2; 11 bases map to TRBD2. The trim removed 2 bases at V and 3 bases at J, leaving 11 bases unmatched. Germline V CDR1 and CDR2: SQVTM, ANQGSEA. The CDR3 sequence is 18 residues long. CDR3 DNA: TGCAGCGTTGAAAAACCACTAGCGGGAGCGTTGGACACCGGGGAGCTGTTTTTT. It codes for CSVEKPLAGALDTGELFF.

The chain recombines TRBV14 with TRBJ1-4; tentative D call: TRBD1 (6 bases). Germline CDR1 SGHDN, CDR2 FVKESK. V shed 2 bases and J shed 5 bases, with 12 bases lying between them. This CDR3 has 15 residues. CDR3 amino acids: CASSQTRGRNEKLFF. In DNA, the CDR3 is TGTGCCAGCAGCCAAACACGGGGGCGCAATGAAAAACTGTTTTTT.

The V gene is TRBV5-1, the J gene TRBJ2-7, with a possible D match to TRBD2 (5 bases). From germline, CDR1 is SGHRS and CDR2 YFSETQ. Between the trimmed V and J ends, which lost 0 bases and 0 bases, there was a span of 13 bases. The CDR3 is 16 amino acids. The CDR3, as DNA: TGCGCCAGCAGCTTGGGAACGGTCGGGGACTCCTACGAGCAGTACTTC. Encoded protein: CASSLGTVGDSYEQYF.

Only one count was recorded for this clonotype. The chain couples TRBV24-1 to TRBJ2-3; D gene ambiguous. Trimming stripped 3 bases from V and 6 bases from J, with 6 bases between. Germline V CDR1 and CDR2: KGHDR, SFDVKD. This CDR3 comprises 12 residues. CDR3 in DNA: TGTGCCACCAGTGATCCCAGGGATACGCAGTATTTT. Residues: CATSDPRDTQYF.

This clonotype was recorded only once. V and J are TRBV19 and TRBJ1-6; D is ambiguous. V gave up 3 bases and J gave up 11 bases, with 11 bases separating them. The CDR3 has 13 amino acids. Germline assignment: CDR1 LNHDA and CDR2 SQIVND (reference sequence). CDR3 sequence (DNA): TGTGCCAGTAGTATCGGGCGGGAGGCACCCCTCCACTTT. It yields the protein CASSIGREAPLHF.

V is TRBV21-1 and J is TRBJ2-2; the D call of TRBD2 is as the table states it, not checked on the DNA. TRBV21-1 is a documented pseudogene. The CDR3 extends over 17 amino acids. CDR3 coding DNA: TGTGCCAGCAGCAAAGACGAGAGCCGAGGGAGGACCGGGGAGCTGTTTTTT. Translation gives CASSKDESRGRTGELFF.

The chain is built from TRBV20-1 and TRBJ2-3, with D unclear. Trimming took 0 bases from V and 5 from J, leaving 3 bases between them. The CDR3 has 11 residues. Per the germline V gene, CDR1 is DFQATT and CDR2 is SNEGSKA (reference sequence). The CDR3 spells CSARDQDTQYF. The DNA of the CDR3 is TGCAGTGCTAGAGATCAAGATACGCAGTATTTT.

The chain joins TRBV27 to TRBJ2-3, with 10 bases lining up with TRBD2. The CDR3 has 15 residues. Germline V gene sequence: CDR1 MNHEY, CDR2 SMNVEV (reference sequence). Trimming cost V 6 bases and J 0 bases; bases outside gene matches: 3. CDR3 in DNA: TGTGCCAGCAGGCCTAGCGGGAGAAGCACAGATACGCAGTATTTT. Translated, it gives CASRPSGRSTDTQYF.

This sequence joins TRBV19 and TRBJ2-7; D remains unclear. Trimming left V 2 bases short and J 0 bases short, with 5 bases between. The CDR3 length is 13 residues. Per germline, CDR1 LNHDA and CDR2 SQIVND (reference sequence). As DNA, the CDR3 is TGTGCCAGTAGTATAAATTTCTCCTACGAGCAGTACTTC. Translating gives CASSINFSYEQYF. Combining the CDR3 with reference TRBV19 and TRBJ2-7 gives the whole variable domain DGGITQSPKYLFRKEGQNVTLSCEQNLNHDAMYWYRQDPGQGLRLIYYSQIVNDFQKGDIAEGYSVSREKKESFPLTVTSAQKNPTAFYLCASSINFSYEQYFGPGTRLTVT.

CDR3 sequence reads: CASSSTGGAETQYF. The CDR3 region has the DNA TGCGCCAGCAGCTCCACAGGGGGCGCGGAGACCCAGTACTTC. The chain couples TRBV5-1 to TRBJ2-5; 9 bases fit TRBD1. This CDR3 spans 14 amino acids. The V and J ends lost 3 bases and 5 bases, in that order; junction bases with no gene match: 5. Germline V gene sequence: CDR1 SGHRS, CDR2 YFSETQ.

The chain employs TRBV29-1 and TRBJ2-7; D is possibly TRBD1 (6 bases). This CDR3 spans 13 amino acids. V was cut by 0 bases and J by 0 bases, with 6 bases left in between. Germline loops: CDR1 SQVTM, CDR2 ANQGSEA. The CDR3 sequence: CSVEETGSYEQYF. The CDR3 region has the DNA TGCAGCGTTGAAGAGACAGGCTCCTACGAGCAGTACTTC.

The chain employs TRBV5-4 and TRBJ2-5; D may be TRBD1 or TRBD2 (5 bases each). Germline V CDR1 and CDR2: SGHNT, YYREEE (reference sequence). V lost 1 base and J 2 bases, leaving 12 bases between the germline ends. The CDR3 extends over 15 amino acids. DNA for the CDR3: TGTGCCAGCAGCTTGCCGGGACCACAACAAGAGACCCAGTACTTC. It is translated as CASSLPGPQQETQYF.

The chain's CDR3 is CASSPQGGAGYTF. CDR3 nucleotides: TGTGCCAGCAGCCCACAGGGGGGCGCCGGCTACACCTTC. J is TRBJ1-2 and V is TRBV7-2; 8 bases fit TRBD1. V shed 5 bases, J shed 8 bases, and the junction held 7 bases outside the gene matches. The germline V gene encodes CDR1 SGHTA and CDR2 FQGNSA. This CDR3 has 13 amino acids.

This clonotype was recorded only once. The chain carries TRBV6-1 and TRBJ1-3; no definite D call. V was shortened by 2 bases and J by 2 bases, with 13 bases between the two germline ends. CDR1 and CDR2 (germline): MNHNS, SASEGT. This CDR3 spans 16 amino acids. The chain's CDR3 is CASSERRAQAGNTIYF. CDR3 nucleotide sequence: TGTGCCAGCAGTGAAAGGAGGGCGCAGGCTGGAAACACCATATATTTT.

The DNA for the CDR3 is TGTGCCAGCAGCAAAGGGGGATGGAGCAATCAGCCCCAGCATTTT. Its protein is CASSKGGWSNQPQHF. The V call is TRBV27, the J call TRBJ1-5, with D possibly being TRBD1 (6 bases). CDR1 MNHEY and CDR2 SMNVEV come from the germline V gene (reference sequence). This CDR3 comprises 15 residues. The V end lost 6 bases, the J end lost 1 base, and 13 bases lay between the germline ends.

This chain joins TRBV5-8 and TRBJ2-5; TRBD2 might be the D (6 bases). The CDR3 loop spans 16 amino acids. CDR1 SGHTS and CDR2 YDEGEE come from the germline V gene. V lost 0 bases to trimming and J lost 2 bases, with 14 bases between them. The CDR3 sequence is CASSLGRRLEQETQYF. The CDR3 DNA reads as TGTGCCAGCAGCTTGGGGCGCAGACTAGAACAAGAGACCCAGTACTTC.